This T cell receptor beta chain is from a study of T cell clonality in common variable immunodeficiency. Study findings and constraints: Reportedly, TCR beta sequences from common variable immunodeficiency showed fewer deletions and N-nucleotide insertions.

Method: immunoSEQ multiplex PCR; TCRdb's copy keeps in-frame clones and lacks some. Recorded here are some 28,000 clones, none singletons. Germline lookup yields CDR1 LNHDA and CDR2 SQIVND (reference sequence). The CDR3 is made up of 12 amino acids. The table lists this clone with a few counts. As yet, its antigen is unknown. The read halts 3 residues ahead of the CDR3 end, with the missing end drawn from the germline J gene. Sequenced material: peripheral blood mononuclear cells. This chain joins TRBV19 and TRBJ2-2, with TRBD2 as a possible D gene (5 bases). This TCR was sampled from a person aged 18 to 70 in good health. Here the CDR3 reads CASKSGVSPLFF. Incomplete CDR3 DNA: TGTGCCAGTAAGTCCGGGGTTTCACCG.